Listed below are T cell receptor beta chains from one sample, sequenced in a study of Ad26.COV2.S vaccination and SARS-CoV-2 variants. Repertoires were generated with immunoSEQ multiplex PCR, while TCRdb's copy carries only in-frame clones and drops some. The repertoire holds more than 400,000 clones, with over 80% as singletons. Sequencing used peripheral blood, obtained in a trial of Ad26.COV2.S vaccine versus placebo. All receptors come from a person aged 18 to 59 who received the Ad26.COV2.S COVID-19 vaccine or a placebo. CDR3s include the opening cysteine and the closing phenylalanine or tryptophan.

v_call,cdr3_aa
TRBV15,CATSRDLQENTEAFF
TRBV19,CASRIGGQAYNEQFF
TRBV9,CASSVGVTVSTDTQYF
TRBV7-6,CASSFRKGQPQHF
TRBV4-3,CASRGIGANVLTF
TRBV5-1,CASIPRGYEQYF
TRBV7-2,CASSLEGGEHNEQFF
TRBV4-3,CASSQRGTGVWNGELFF
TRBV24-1,CATGSRYF
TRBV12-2,CASRLDVTRDRVRYGYTF
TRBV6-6,CASILAGANTGELFF
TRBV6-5,CVGTYRGNTGELFF
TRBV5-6,CASSVVSGTWNTEAFF
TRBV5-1,CASSLTGGPNEKLFF
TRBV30,CAWSVGQGANEQFF
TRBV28,CASSSLRVLSSYNSPLHF
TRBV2,CASSDRPSTDTQYF
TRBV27,CASRTPGHNYEQYF
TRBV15,CATSRGRTNEKLFF
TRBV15,CATSRQGINEQYF
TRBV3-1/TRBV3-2,CASSLAGGIYEQYF
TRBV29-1,CSVEPGQHYGYTF
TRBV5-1,CASSLDPATHGYTF
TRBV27,CASSLGRAYEQYF
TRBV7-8,CASSLGRTDHYGYTF
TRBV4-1,CASRDASSGANVLTF
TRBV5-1,CASSRSSGANVLTF
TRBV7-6,CASSPLTEGLNEQYF
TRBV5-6,CASNSGLHNEQFF
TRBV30,CAWRAIIGKTNEKLFF
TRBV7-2,CASSLHPPGAFRDVDTQYF
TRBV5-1,CASSLSPQASGNTIYF
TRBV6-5,CASSYRDVNYGYTF
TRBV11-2,CASSLVDGNEQFF
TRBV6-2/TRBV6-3,CASSSYSHPYF
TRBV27,CASSPSVGTDTQYF
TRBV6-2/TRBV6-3,CASSYELGTGGYTEAFF
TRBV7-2,CASSLGGILNTEAFF
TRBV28,CASSFRVGSGNTIYF
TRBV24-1,CATSGRDRGADTQYF